These 27 T cell receptor beta chains originate from one sample sequenced in a study of monozygotic twins with inflammatory bowel disease. Using the 5' RACE reads, TCRdb records one entry per CDR3 protein without DNA. Its table records about 200,000 distinct CDR3 sequences. Sequencing used blood. These receptors were taken from a human donor with ulcerative colitis or Crohn's disease, or a healthy co-twin of an affected twin (not recorded which).

The chain has TRBV7-2 and TRBJ2-1; TCRdb's D call of TRBD2 is untestable without DNA. CDR3 length: 15 residues. Germline CDR1 is SGHTA and CDR2 is FQGNSA. The CDR3 sequence: CASKGTSGSYNEQFF.

The J gene is TRBJ2-3, the V gene TRBV28. Germline CDR1 is MDHEN and CDR2 is SYDVKM. CDR3 length: 12 amino acids. CDR3 sequence reads: CALGPLTDTQYF.

The V call is TRBV18, the J call TRBJ2-7. Germline CDR1 is KGHSH and CDR2 is LQKENI. There are 15 residues in the CDR3. Here the CDR3 reads CASSPWADNSYEQYF.

This sequence joins TRBV7-2 and TRBJ2-7; TCRdb's assignment of TRBD1 cannot be checked, as there is no DNA. The germline CDR1 and CDR2 sequences are SGHTA and FQGNSA. The CDR3 spans 14 residues. Here the CDR3 reads CASSDPPSSYEQYF. Using reference TRBV7-2 and TRBJ2-7 for the parts outside the CDR3, the full variable domain is GAGVSQSPSNKVTEKGKDVELRCDPISGHTALYWYRQSLGQGLEFLIYFQGNSAPDKSGLPSDRFSAERTGGSVSTLTIQRTQQEDSAVYLCASSDPPSSYEQYFGPGTRLTVT.

The chain employs TRBV7-9 and TRBJ2-1; as DNA is missing, the TRBD2 call by TCRdb cannot be tested. This CDR3 is built from 20 residues. CDR1 is SEHNR, CDR2 FQNEAQ, per germline (reference sequence). The CDR3 reads CASSLGVPGLAGPSYNEQFF.

The chain carries TRBV7-3 and TRBJ1-6. The CDR3 is made up of 16 amino acids. Germline V gene data show CDR1 as SGHTA and CDR2 as FQGTGA. CDR3 residues: CASSPGFGSPNLPLHF.

The chain recombines TRBV7-3 with TRBJ2-7; the TCRdb D gene call, TRBD1, has no DNA to confirm it. Germline V gene sequence: CDR1 SGHTA, CDR2 FQGTGA. This CDR3 is built from 13 residues. Here the CDR3 reads CASSLRPGAEQYF.

The V call is TRBV4-1, the J call TRBJ2-7. The CDR3 is made up of 14 amino acids. The V gene's germline CDR1 is MGHRA and CDR2 YSYEKL. The CDR3 here is CASSQQTGPYEQYF.

V is TRBV7-2 and J is TRBJ1-6; TCRdb's assignment of TRBD1 cannot be checked, as there is no DNA. The germline gives CDR1 SGHTA, CDR2 FQGNSA. This CDR3 is built from 13 residues. The CDR3 is CASSLKKGLPLHF. Full variable domain (missing parts from reference TRBV7-2 and TRBJ1-6): GAGVSQSPSNKVTEKGKDVELRCDPISGHTALYWYRQSLGQGLEFLIYFQGNSAPDKSGLPSDRFSAERTGGSVSTLTIQRTQQEDSAVYLCASSLKKGLPLHFGNGTRLTVT.

CDR3 sequence: CASSPQQGEKPQHF. The V and J genes are TRBV18 and TRBJ1-5; TCRdb lists TRBD1, though no DNA is available to test this call. Germline lookup yields CDR1 KGHSH and CDR2 LQKENI. The CDR3 is made up of 14 amino acids.

The rearrangement links TRBV2 to TRBJ2-7; TCRdb indicates TRBD1, and absent DNA this call remains unverified. CDR1 and CDR2 (germline): SNHLY, FYNNEI. The CDR3 runs to 16 residues. The CDR3 loop reads CASRGPTGALSYEQYF.

This chain links TRBV3-1 with TRBJ2-7; checking the TCRdb D call of TRBD1 is not possible without DNA. The CDR3 is 15 amino acids. CDR1 is LGHDT and CDR2 is YNNKEL in the germline V gene (reference sequence). CDR3 region: CASSDWGSSSYEQYF.

The chain is built from TRBV5-5 and TRBJ2-3; there is no DNA to check the TCRdb D call of TRBD2. The germline CDR1 and CDR2 sequences are SGHKS and YYEKEE (reference sequence). This CDR3 is built from 17 residues. The CDR3 protein is CASSLKGLTGLTDTQYF.

The chain employs TRBV7-9 and TRBJ1-1; lacking DNA, the TRBD1 call made by TCRdb goes unchecked. Looked up from germline, CDR1 is SEHNR and CDR2 is FQNEAQ (reference sequence). This CDR3 is 14 amino acids long. The CDR3 is CASSLVKGDTEAFF.

CDR3 residues: CASSFRRGGLTGELFF. This rearrangement joins TRBV12-3 or TRBV12-4 to TRBJ2-2; TCRdb's D gene call, TRBD2, goes unchecked for lack of DNA. This CDR3 has 16 residues.

The rearrangement joins TRBV14 to TRBJ2-5; absent DNA, TCRdb's TRBD2 call cannot be checked. Germline assignment: CDR1 SGHDN and CDR2 FVKESK. The CDR3 runs 18 residues. The CDR3 sequence: CASSPLPASGRPLQTQYF.

J is TRBJ1-3 and V is TRBV7-3; the D call of TRBD1 rests on TCRdb alone, since no DNA is present to check it. This CDR3 is 14 amino acids long. Germline assignment: CDR1 SGHTA and CDR2 FQGTGA. The CDR3 is CASSQAGNGNTIYF.

This chain links TRBV2 with TRBJ2-3; TCRdb outputs TRBD1, but without DNA this stays unchecked. Per germline, CDR1 SNHLY and CDR2 FYNNEI. This CDR3 has 14 residues. CDR3 protein: CASSEAGGLDTQYF.

The chain employs TRBV29-1 and TRBJ2-1; no DNA is available, so the TRBD2 call from TCRdb remains unchecked. CDR3 length: 14 residues. Germline CDR1 reads SQVTM; CDR2 reads ANQGSEA. This CDR3 reads CSVEGTSGSNEQFF.

The J gene is TRBJ1-1, the V gene TRBV12-5; TCRdb lists TRBD1, though no DNA is available to test this call. Germline V lookup: CDR1 LGHNT, CDR2 FRNRAP. This CDR3 contains 12 residues. The CDR3 reads CASGREGAEAFF.

The rearrangement uses TRBV12-3 or TRBV12-4 and TRBJ2-2. There are 12 residues in the CDR3. This chain's CDR3 is CASSLVTGELFF.

This clonotype registers medium-sized by frequency. This chain uses TRBV4-3 with TRBJ1-3. The CDR3 sequence is 16 residues long. Germline lookup yields CDR1 LGHNA and CDR2 YSLEER. CDR3 sequence reads: CASSQASTGSGNTIYF.

CDR3: CASSPGTRRYEQYF. The chain recombines TRBV11-2 with TRBJ2-7; TCRdb outputs TRBD2, but without DNA this stays unchecked. Germline V gene data show CDR1 as SGHAT and CDR2 as FQNNGV. The CDR3 has 14 residues.

The chain combines TRBV20-1 with TRBJ2-7; the D call from TCRdb, TRBD2, cannot be confirmed without DNA. The germline CDR1 and CDR2 sequences are DFQATT and SNEGSKA (reference sequence). CDR3 size: 15 residues. CDR3 sequence: CSALSGLAGFYEQYF.

The J gene is TRBJ2-6, the V gene TRBV28; the TCRdb call, TRBD1, lacks DNA for checking. CDR1 and CDR2 from the germline V gene are MDHEN and SYDVKM. The length of the CDR3 is 19 residues. The chain's CDR3 is CASSSLPGQAISGANVLTF.

The rearrangement links TRBV5-1 to TRBJ2-7; TCRdb outputs TRBD1, but without DNA this stays unchecked. The CDR3 is 13 amino acids. From germline, CDR1 is SGHRS and CDR2 YFSETQ. The CDR3 reads CASSGTGHYEQYF.

The rearrangement joins TRBV28 to TRBJ2-1; TCRdb names TRBD1, which stays unverified in the absence of DNA. The CDR3 runs 15 residues. Looked up from germline, CDR1 is MDHEN and CDR2 is SYDVKM. This CDR3 is CASSLVGTVIGEQFF.